The clone carrying this T cell receptor (beta chain) showed up just a few times. As yet, its antigen is unknown. Researchers ran the PCR with 60 Vbeta and 13 Jbeta primers. Repertoires were generated with immunoSEQ multiplex PCR, while TCRdb's copy carries only in-frame clones and drops some. The repertoire has 150,000 to 200,000 clones, around 81% of them found once; the top ten carry just over 2%. These data originate in a study of cytomegalovirus exposure and HLA in healthy donors. Overall study findings and caveats: TCR association rates varied by HLA locus in a later analysis, with DRB1 highest and HLA-C lowest. Available immune exposure information covered CMV serostatus only.

The CDR3 totals 18 residues. Between the trimmed V and J ends, which lost 3 bases and 2 bases, there was a span of 26 bases. Germline CDR1 reads GTSNPN; CDR2 reads SVGIG (reference sequence). The genes are TRBV30 and TRBJ2-7; a possible D gene is TRBD2 (7 bases). The sample taken for sequencing was PBMCs. The sequence derives from a woman under 30 in good health and CMV-seropositive. CDR3 in amino acids: CAWSLSLPYREGTYEQYF. The CDR3 DNA follows: TGTGCCTGGAGCCTCTCCCTCCCCTACAGGGAGGGTACCTACGAGCAGTACTTC.